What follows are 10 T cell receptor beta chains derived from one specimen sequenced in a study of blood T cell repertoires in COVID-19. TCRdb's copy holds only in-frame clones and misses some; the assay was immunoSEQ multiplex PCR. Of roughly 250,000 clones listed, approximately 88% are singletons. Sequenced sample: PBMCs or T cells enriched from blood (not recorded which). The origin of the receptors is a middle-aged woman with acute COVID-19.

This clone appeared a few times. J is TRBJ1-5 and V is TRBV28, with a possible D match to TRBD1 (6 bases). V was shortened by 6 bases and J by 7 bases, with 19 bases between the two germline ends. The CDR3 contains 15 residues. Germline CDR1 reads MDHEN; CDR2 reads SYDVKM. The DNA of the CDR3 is TGTGCCAGCAGCCTGCTTGCATTGCAGGGGCAGCCCCAGCATTTT. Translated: CASSLLALQGQPQHF.

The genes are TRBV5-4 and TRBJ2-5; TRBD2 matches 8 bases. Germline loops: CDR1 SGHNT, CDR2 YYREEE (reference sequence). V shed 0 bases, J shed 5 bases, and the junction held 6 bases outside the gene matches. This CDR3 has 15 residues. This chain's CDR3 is CASSLGGGRSETQYF. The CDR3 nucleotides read TGTGCCAGCAGCTTGGGAGGCGGGAGGTCGGAGACCCAGTACTTC.

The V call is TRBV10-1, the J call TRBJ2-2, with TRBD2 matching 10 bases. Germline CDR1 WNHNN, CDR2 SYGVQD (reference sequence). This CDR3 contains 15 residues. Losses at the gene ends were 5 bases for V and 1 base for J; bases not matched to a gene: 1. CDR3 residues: CASSPSGRNTGELFF. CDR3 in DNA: TGCGCCAGCAGTCCTAGCGGGAGGAACACCGGGGAGCTGTTTTTT.

In DNA, the CDR3 is TGTGCCAGCTGCTCAGTGTCCTCTGGAAACACCATATATTTT. Protein product: CASCSVSSGNTIYF. The V call is TRBV13, the J call TRBJ1-3; D is undetermined. The CDR3 contains 14 residues. The germline V and J ends were trimmed by 8 bases and 0 bases, with 11 bases remaining between them. Germline V gene lookup returns CDR1 PRHDT and CDR2 FYEKMQ (reference sequence).

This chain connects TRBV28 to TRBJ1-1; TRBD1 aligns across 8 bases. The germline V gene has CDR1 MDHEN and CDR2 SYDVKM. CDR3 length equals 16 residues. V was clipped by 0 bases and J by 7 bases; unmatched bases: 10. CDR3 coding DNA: TGTGCCAGCAGTTTATGGCAGGGGGCGTCTCGGGATGAAGCTTTCTTT. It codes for CASSLWQGASRDEAFF. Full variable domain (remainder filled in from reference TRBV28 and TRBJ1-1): DVKVTQSSRYLVKRTGEKVFLECVQDMDHENMFWYRQDPGLGLRLIYFSYDVKMKEKGDIPEGYSVSREKKERFSLILESASTNQTSMYLCASSLWQGASRDEAFFGQGTRLTVV.

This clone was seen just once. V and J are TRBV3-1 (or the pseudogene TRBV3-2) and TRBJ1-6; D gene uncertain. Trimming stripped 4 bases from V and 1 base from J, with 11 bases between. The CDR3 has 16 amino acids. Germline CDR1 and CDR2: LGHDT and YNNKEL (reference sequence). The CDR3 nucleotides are TGTGCCAGCAGCCTCATGGAACAGTCCTATAATTCACCCCTCCACTTT. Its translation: CASSLMEQSYNSPLHF.

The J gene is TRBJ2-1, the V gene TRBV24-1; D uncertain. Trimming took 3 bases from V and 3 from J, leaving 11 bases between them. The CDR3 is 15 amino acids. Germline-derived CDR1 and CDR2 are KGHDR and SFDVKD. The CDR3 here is CATSDRHLIYNEQFF. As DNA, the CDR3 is TGTGCCACCAGTGATCGTCACCTAATCTACAATGAGCAGTTCTTC.

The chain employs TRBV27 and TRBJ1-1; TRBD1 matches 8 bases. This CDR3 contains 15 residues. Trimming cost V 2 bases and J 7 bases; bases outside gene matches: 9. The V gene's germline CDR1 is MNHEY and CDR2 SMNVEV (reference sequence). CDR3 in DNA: TGTGCCAGCAGTTTAGTCAGGGGGCGCTGGAATGAAGCTTTCTTT. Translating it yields CASSLVRGRWNEAFF.

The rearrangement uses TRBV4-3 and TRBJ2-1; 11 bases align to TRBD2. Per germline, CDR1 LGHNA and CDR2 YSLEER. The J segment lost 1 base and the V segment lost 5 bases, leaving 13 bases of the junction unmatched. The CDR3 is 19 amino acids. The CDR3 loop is CASSLTTSGNIWSYNEQFF. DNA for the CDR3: TGCGCCAGCAGCTTAACGACTAGCGGGAATATTTGGTCCTACAATGAGCAGTTCTTC.

The CDR3 DNA is TGTGCCAGCAGTTTAGAGAACTATGGCTACACCTTC. Translating gives CASSLENYGYTF. The V gene is TRBV28, the J gene TRBJ1-2; no firm D call. The CDR3 extends over 12 amino acids. The V end was cut by 2 bases, the J end by 2 bases, with 3 bases between. Germline values: CDR1 MDHEN, CDR2 SYDVKM.